This T cell receptor (beta chain) was sequenced in a study of blood T cell repertoires in COVID-19. Germline lookup yields CDR1 MGHRA and CDR2 YSYEKL. The CDR3 is 15 amino acids. V was trimmed by 4 bases and J by 4 bases, leaving 14 bases between them. Authors' processing steps: Cell counts per sample came from amplifying reference gene primers. The repertoire was sequenced with immunoSEQ multiplex PCR; TCRdb's copy has only in-frame clones and lacks some. V, J and clone size are taken as reported in that table, and D and trimming were inferred from the DNA itself. The sample has about 320,000 clones; around 90% are singletons.

The TCR originated in a man aged 18 to 29 who had recovered from COVID-19. The source material was peripheral blood. The rearrangement links TRBV4-1 to TRBJ2-1; D perhaps matches TRBD2 (5 bases). In DNA form, the CDR3 reads TGCGCCAGCAGCCGAGGACTGGCGTTATACAATGAGCAGTTCTTC. It translates to CASSRGLALYNEQFF.